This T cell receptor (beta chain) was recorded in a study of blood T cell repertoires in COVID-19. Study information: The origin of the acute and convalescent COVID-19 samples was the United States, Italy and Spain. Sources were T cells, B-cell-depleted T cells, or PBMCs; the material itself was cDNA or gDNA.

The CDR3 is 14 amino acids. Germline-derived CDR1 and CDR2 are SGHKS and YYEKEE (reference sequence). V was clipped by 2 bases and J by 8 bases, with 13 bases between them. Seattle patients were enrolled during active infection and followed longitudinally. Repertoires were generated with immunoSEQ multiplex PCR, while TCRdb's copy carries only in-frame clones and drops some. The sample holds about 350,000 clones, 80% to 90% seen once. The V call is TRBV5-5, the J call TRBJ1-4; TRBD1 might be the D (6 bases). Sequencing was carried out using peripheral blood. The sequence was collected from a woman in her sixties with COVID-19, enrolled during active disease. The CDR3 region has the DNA TGTGCCAGCAGCTTCCCAGGGGAACGCGAAAAACTGTTTTTT. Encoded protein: CASSFPGEREKLFF.